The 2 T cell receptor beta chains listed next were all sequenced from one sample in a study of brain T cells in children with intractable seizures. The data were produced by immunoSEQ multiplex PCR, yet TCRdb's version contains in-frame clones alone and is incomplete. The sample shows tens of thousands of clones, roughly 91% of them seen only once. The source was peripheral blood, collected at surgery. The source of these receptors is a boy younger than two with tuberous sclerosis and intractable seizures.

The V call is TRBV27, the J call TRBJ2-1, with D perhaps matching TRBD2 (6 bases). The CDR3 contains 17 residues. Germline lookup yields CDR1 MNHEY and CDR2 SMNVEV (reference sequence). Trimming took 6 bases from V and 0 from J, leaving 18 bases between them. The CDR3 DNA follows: TGTGCCAGCAGCAAGTTAGCGGCGTACCCCTCCTACAATGAGCAGTTCTTC. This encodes CASSKLAAYPSYNEQFF.

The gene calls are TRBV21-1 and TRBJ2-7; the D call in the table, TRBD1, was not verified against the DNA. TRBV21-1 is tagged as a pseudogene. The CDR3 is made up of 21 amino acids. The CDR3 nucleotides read TGTGCCAGCAGCAAAAACCGGCTTTGGGCTAAACGGGACAGGGACCCCTACGAGCAGTACTTC. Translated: CASSKNRLWAKRDRDPYEQYF.